Listed below are T cell receptor beta chains from one sample, sequenced in a study of cytomegalovirus exposure and HLA in healthy donors. The protocol was immunoSEQ multiplex PCR, while the TCRdb copy is restricted to in-frame clones and leaves out a portion. The table lists 100,000 to 150,000 clones. Material for sequencing was PBMCs. These receptors came from a man aged 18 to 30 in good health and CMV-seronegative. CDR3s include the opening cysteine and the closing phenylalanine or tryptophan. A D gene is named only where the DNA matches it firmly.

V gene	J gene	D gene	CDR3 DNA	CDR3 protein
TRBV6-4	TRBJ2-3	TRBD2	TGTGCCAGCAGTAATAGCGGGGGGGCAGATACGCAGTATTTT	CASSNSGGADTQYF
TRBV18	TRBJ2-7	TRBD1	TGTGCCAGCTCATCAATTGGACAGGGTACCTACGAGCAGTACTTC	CASSSIGQGTYEQYF
TRBV6-1	TRBJ2-5	TRBD2	TGTGCCAGCAGTGAATTTATAGGGGCGGGGGGGGCTTTTACGACCCAGTACTTC	CASSEFIGAGGAFTTQYF
TRBV7-6	TRBJ2-5	TRBD2	TGTGCCAGCGGATACGGTATAGCGGGGGGAATGAAGGAGACCCAGTACTTC	CASGYGIAGGMKETQYF
TRBV7-9	TRBJ1-2	TRBD1	TGTGCCAGCAGCGGAGAACAGGGGCTATACTATGGCTACACCTTC	CASSGEQGLYYGYTF
TRBV6-1	TRBJ2-4	.	TGTGCCAGCAGCCGGACCTACGGGGACAAAAACATTCAGTACTTC	CASSRTYGDKNIQYF
TRBV5-1	TRBJ1-1	.	TGCGCCAGCAGCTCAGCAGGTGAAGCTTTCTTT	CASSSAGEAFF
TRBV6-1	TRBJ2-7	.	TGTGCCAGCAGTGTAACATACGAGCAGTACTTC	CASSVTYEQYF
TRBV5-1	TRBJ1-1	.	TGCGCCAGCAGCTTGGGAGGGGGAAGTACTGAAGCTTTCTTT	CASSLGGGSTEAFF
TRBV7-9	TRBJ2-3	.	TGTGCCAGCAGCTTAGTCCAAGATACGCAGTATTTT	CASSLVQDTQYF
TRBV5-6	TRBJ2-2	TRBD1	TGTGCCAGCAGCTCTTACAGGGGGCTGAACACCGGGGAGCTGTTTTTT	CASSSYRGLNTGELFF
TRBV25-1	TRBJ2-7	.	TGTGCCAGCAGTGAATACGGGGTGCGAGGGTCCTACGAGCAGTACTTC	CASSEYGVRGSYEQYF
TRBV7-9	TRBJ1-6	.	TGTGCCAGCAGCTTAGGGGGGGGAGGTAATTCACCCCTCCACTTT	CASSLGGGGNSPLHF
TRBV19	TRBJ1-1	.	TGTGCCAGTAGTATGGGAGAGGGGAACACTGAAGCTTTCTTT	CASSMGEGNTEAFF
TRBV18	TRBJ1-1	TRBD1	TGTGCCAGCTCGCCGATACAGGGGGCCGGAACCGAAGCTTTCTTT	CASSPIQGAGTEAFF
TRBV2	TRBJ1-2	TRBD1	TGTGCCAGCAGTGAAGCCCCCGGGACAGGGCTCTATGGCTACACCTTC	CASSEAPGTGLYGYTF
TRBV5-1	TRBJ2-7	.	TGCGCCAGCAGCTCGGGAGGGACAGCGATCTTCTACGAGCAGTACTTC	CASSSGGTAIFYEQYF
TRBV19	TRBJ1-5	TRBD1	TGTGCCAGTACCCAGTCGGGACAGCGTTCGGGGCCCCAGCATTTT	CASTQSGQRSGPQHF
TRBV20-1	TRBJ2-5	TRBD1	TGCAGTACCGGACAGGGCGGGACCCAGTACTTC	CSTGQGGTQYF
TRBV4-1	TRBJ2-5	TRBD2	TGCGCCAGCGCCCCCTTACCCGCGGGAGATGAGACCCAGTACTTC	CASAPLPAGDETQYF
TRBV28	TRBJ2-1	TRBD1	TGTGCCAGCAGTCGGGACAGGGGGCCCAATGAGCAGTTCTTC	CASSRDRGPNEQFF
TRBV27	TRBJ1-2	.	TGTGCCAGCACCCAAGTAGGGGGGGCTAGGGGCTACACCTTC	CASTQVGGARGYTF
TRBV13	TRBJ2-7	.	TGTGCCAGCACCGCCGGGGGATACGAGCAGTACTTC	CASTAGGYEQYF
TRBV6-6	TRBJ2-5	TRBD2	TGTGCCAGCGGGGGGGGAATAGAGACCCAGTACTTC	CASGGGIETQYF
TRBV4-1	TRBJ2-3	.	TGCGCCAGCAGCCCGGTCGGCAGGGAACCGGGCGCAGATACGCAGTATTTT	CASSPVGREPGADTQYF
TRBV5-1	TRBJ1-4	.	TGCGCCAGCAGCTTGGACTCAACTAATGAAAAACTGTTTTTT	CASSLDSTNEKLFF
TRBV28	TRBJ2-7	.	TGTGCCAGCACAAACAGGGTCCCCTACGAGCAGTACTTC	CASTNRVPYEQYF
TRBV7-8	TRBJ1-1	.	TGTGCCAGCAGCTTAGTTACAGTTATGAACACTGAAGCTTTCTTT	CASSLVTVMNTEAFF
TRBV4-1	TRBJ2-3	TRBD2	TGCGCCAGCAGCCAACAAGCGGGGTCGAACACAGATACGCAGTATTTT	CASSQQAGSNTDTQYF
TRBV7-9	TRBJ1-4	.	TGTGCCAGCAGCACCAGGGACATAAATGAAAAACTGTTTTTT	CASSTRDINEKLFF
TRBV28	TRBJ2-7	TRBD1	TGTGCCAGCAGTTTAACAGGGGGTCTTTACGAGCAGTACTTC	CASSLTGGLYEQYF
TRBV2	TRBJ1-6	.	TGTGCCAGCGCCCCAGGAACCTATAATTCACCCCTCCACTTT	CASAPGTYNSPLHF